These 2 T cell receptor beta chains were all obtained from the same sample, sequenced in a study of cytomegalovirus exposure and HLA in healthy donors. 13 Jbeta primers and 60 Vbeta primers were used for the PCR. Produced via immunoSEQ multiplex PCR; TCRdb's table is partial and in-frame only. The sample records about 94,000 clones, roughly 73% being singletons. The source material was PBMCs. The receptors originated from a woman aged 40 to 50 in good health and CMV-seronegative.

The V call is TRBV6-5, the J call TRBJ2-5, with TRBD2 matching over 8 bases. V was clipped by 8 bases and J by 5 bases; unmatched bases: 13. Germline V CDR1 and CDR2: MNHEY, SVGAGI. CDR3 size: 15 residues. For the CDR3, the DNA is TGTGCCAGCGGCACCAGCGGGGGCCCGAGGGAGACCCAGTACTTC. Its translation: CASGTSGGPRETQYF.

V gene TRBV15 combines with J gene TRBJ2-7, with 8 nucleotides matching TRBD1. Per germline, CDR1 LNHNV and CDR2 YYDKDF (reference sequence). The length of the CDR3 is 15 residues. V lost 1 base, J lost 5 bases, and 7 bases stayed unmatched. The CDR3 bases are TGTGCCACCAGCAGAGCGGGGCAGGGGGCCCACGAGCAGTACTTC. Protein: CATSRAGQGAHEQYF.